Below are 2 T cell receptor beta chains sequenced from a single sample in a study of T cell repertoires in cytomegalovirus infection. Via MiXCR, TCRdb re-called the reads, giving one row per CDR3 protein. The top ten clones hold roughly a quarter of a sample with fewer than 550,000 distinct CDR3 sequences, approximately 17% of them seen once. The sequencing input was CD8+ T cells from PBMCs. The receptors derive from a human donor in good health (CMV status not recorded). Some clones in this sample may be carry-over from other donors' samples.

This chain joins TRBV7-9 and TRBJ1-4; D unclear. Germline-derived CDR1 and CDR2 are SEHNR and FQNEAQ (reference sequence). This CDR3 contains 16 residues. V was pared by 6 bases and J by 2 bases, with 16 bases between. CDR3 loop: CASREKNWPTNEKLFF. In nucleotides, the CDR3 is TGTGCCAGCAGGGAGAAGAACTGGCCCACTAATGAAAAACTGTTTTTT.

This clonotype came up many times. The genes are TRBV3-1 and TRBJ2-1; 8 nucleotides line up with TRBD2. CDR1 is LGHDT, CDR2 YNNKEL, per germline (reference sequence). The length of the CDR3 is 16 residues. With V trimmed by 3 bases and J by 3 bases, 7 bases remained unmatched. In DNA, the CDR3 is TGTGCCAGCAGCCAGGGACGGGGGGGATACTACAATGAGCAGTTCTTC. Its protein product is CASSQGRGGYYNEQFF.